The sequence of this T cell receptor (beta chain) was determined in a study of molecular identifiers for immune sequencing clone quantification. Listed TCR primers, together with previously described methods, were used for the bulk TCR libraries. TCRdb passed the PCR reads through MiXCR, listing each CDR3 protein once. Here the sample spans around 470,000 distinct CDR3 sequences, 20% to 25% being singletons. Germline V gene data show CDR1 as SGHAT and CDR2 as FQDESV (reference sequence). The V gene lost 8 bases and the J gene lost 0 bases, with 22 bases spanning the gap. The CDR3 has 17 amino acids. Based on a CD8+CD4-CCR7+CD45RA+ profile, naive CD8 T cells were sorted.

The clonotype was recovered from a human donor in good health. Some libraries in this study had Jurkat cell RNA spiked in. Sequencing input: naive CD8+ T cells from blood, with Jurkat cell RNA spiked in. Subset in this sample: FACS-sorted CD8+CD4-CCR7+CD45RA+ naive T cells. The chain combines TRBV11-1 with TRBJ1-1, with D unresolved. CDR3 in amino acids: CASGLGSISFLNTEAFF. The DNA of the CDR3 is TGTGCCAGCGGTTTGGGCAGTATTTCATTTCTGAACACTGAAGCTTTCTTT.